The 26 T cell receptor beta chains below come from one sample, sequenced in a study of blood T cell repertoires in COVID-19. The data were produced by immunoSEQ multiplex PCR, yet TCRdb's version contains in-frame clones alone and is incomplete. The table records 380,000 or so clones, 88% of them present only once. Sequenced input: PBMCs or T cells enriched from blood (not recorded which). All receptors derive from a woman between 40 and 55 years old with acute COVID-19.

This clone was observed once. The CDR3 DNA sequence: TGTGCCAGCAGCTTAGCAAGGGAGAACTATGGCTACACCTTC. Protein sequence: CASSLARENYGYTF. The J gene is TRBJ1-2, the V gene TRBV7-9, with D unclear. The CDR3 loop spans 14 amino acids. Germline V CDR1 and CDR2: SEHNR, FQNEAQ (reference sequence). Deletions cut 0 bases from V and 2 bases from J, with 7 bases between.

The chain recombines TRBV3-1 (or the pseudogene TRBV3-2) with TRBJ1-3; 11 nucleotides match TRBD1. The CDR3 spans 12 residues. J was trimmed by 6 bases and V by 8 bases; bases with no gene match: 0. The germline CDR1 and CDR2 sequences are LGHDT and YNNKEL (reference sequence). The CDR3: CASGQGANTIYF. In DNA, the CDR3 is TGTGCCAGCGGACAGGGGGCAAACACCATATATTTT.

The DNA of the CDR3 is TGCGCCAGCAGCGCCGGGACAGGGTATCAGGAGACCCAGTACTTC. Translating gives CASSAGTGYQETQYF. This rearrangement joins TRBV5-1 to TRBJ2-5; TRBD1 matches 9 bases. CDR3 length: 15 residues. Germline V gene data show CDR1 as SGHRS and CDR2 as YFSETQ. V shed 4 bases, J shed 5 bases, and the junction held 9 bases outside the gene matches.

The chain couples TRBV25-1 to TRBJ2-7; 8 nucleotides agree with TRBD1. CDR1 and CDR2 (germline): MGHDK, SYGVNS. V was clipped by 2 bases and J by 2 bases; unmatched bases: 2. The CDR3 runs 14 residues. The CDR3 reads CASSEGTGTYEQYF. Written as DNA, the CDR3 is TGTGCCAGCAGTGAAGGGACAGGTACCTACGAGCAGTACTTC.

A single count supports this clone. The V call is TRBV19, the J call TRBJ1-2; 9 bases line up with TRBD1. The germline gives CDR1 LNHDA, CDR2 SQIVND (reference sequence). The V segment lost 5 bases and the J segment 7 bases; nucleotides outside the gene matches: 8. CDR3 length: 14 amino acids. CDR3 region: CASSAEDRGSGYTF. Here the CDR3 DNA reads TGTGCCAGTAGTGCCGAAGACAGGGGGTCTGGCTACACCTTC.

CDR3 sequence: CASTLAPQGRNTF. CDR3 DNA sequence: TGTGCCAGCACCCTCGCCCCACAGGGCCGGAACACCTTC. V gene TRBV12-3 or TRBV12-4 combines with J gene TRBJ1-2; weak D call: TRBD1 (6 bases). The CDR3 runs 13 residues. V lost 7 bases and J 12 bases, leaving 21 bases between the germline ends.

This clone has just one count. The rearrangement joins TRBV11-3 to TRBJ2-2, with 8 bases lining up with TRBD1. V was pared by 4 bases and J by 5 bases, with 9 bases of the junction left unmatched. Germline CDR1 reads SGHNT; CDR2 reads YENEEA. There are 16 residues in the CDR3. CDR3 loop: CASSSRTGWTTGELFF. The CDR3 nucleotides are TGTGCCAGCAGCTCACGGACAGGGTGGACGACCGGGGAGCTGTTTTTT.

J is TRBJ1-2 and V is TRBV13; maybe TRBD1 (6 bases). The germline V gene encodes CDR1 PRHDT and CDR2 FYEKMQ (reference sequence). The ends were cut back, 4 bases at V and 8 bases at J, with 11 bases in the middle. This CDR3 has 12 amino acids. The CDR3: CASSSQGPGYTF. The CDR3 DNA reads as TGTGCCAGCAGCTCACAGGGTCCCGGCTACACCTTC.

This chain's CDR3 is CASSLGNGETQYF. The CDR3 nucleotides are TGCGCCAGCAGCTTGGGAAACGGAGAGACCCAGTACTTC. This chain uses TRBV5-1 with TRBJ2-5; D is unclear. The CDR3 spans 13 residues. CDR1 and CDR2 from the germline V gene are SGHRS and YFSETQ. V was cut by 0 bases and J by 4 bases, with 7 bases left in between.

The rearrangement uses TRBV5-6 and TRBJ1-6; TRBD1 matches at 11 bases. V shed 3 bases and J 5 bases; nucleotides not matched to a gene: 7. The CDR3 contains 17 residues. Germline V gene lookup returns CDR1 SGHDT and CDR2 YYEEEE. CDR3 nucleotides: TGTGCCAGCAGCTGGGACAGGGGGATACGGAATAATTCACCCCTCCACTTT. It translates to CASSWDRGIRNNSPLHF.

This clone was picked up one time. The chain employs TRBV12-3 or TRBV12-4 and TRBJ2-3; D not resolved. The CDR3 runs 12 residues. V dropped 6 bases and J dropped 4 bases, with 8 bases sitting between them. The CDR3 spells CASSRTADTQYF. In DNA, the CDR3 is TGTGCCAGCAGCCGAACGGCAGATACGCAGTATTTT.

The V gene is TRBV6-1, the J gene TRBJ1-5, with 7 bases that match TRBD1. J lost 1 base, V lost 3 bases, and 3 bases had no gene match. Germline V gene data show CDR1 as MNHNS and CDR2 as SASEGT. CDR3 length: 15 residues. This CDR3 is CASSDGQVSNQPQHF. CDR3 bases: TGTGCCAGCAGTGACGGACAGGTCAGCAATCAGCCCCAGCATTTT.

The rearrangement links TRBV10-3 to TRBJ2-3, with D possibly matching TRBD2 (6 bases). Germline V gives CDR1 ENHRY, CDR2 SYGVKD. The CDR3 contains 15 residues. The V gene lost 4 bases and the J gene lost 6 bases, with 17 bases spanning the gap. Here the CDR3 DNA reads TGTGCCATCAGTGGAGCCCGGGACTCCGCGGATACGCAGTATTTT. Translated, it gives CAISGARDSADTQYF.

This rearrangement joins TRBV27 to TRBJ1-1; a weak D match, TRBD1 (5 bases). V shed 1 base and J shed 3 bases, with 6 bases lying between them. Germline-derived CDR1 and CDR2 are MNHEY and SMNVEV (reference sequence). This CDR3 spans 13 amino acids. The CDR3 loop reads CASSLWGDTEAFF. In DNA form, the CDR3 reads TGTGCCAGCAGTTTATGGGGGGACACTGAAGCTTTCTTT.

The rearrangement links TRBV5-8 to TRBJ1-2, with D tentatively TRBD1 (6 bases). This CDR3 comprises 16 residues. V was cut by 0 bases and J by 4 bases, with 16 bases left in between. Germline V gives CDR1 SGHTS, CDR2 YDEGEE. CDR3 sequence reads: CASSLAEQGLLYGYTF. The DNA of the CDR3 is TGTGCCAGCAGCTTGGCCGAACAGGGCCTTCTCTATGGCTACACCTTC.

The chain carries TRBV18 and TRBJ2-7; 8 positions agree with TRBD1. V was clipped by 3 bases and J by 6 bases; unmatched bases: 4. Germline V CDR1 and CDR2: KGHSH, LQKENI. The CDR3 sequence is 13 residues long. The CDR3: CASSPTGDGEQYF. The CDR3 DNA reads TGTGCCAGCTCACCGACAGGGGATGGCGAGCAGTACTTC.

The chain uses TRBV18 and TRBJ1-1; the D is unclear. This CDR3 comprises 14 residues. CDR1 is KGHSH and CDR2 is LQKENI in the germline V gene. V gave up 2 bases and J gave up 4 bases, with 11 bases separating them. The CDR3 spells CASSPDLLSTEAFF. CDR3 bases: TGTGCCAGCTCACCAGATCTCTTGAGCACTGAAGCTTTCTTT.

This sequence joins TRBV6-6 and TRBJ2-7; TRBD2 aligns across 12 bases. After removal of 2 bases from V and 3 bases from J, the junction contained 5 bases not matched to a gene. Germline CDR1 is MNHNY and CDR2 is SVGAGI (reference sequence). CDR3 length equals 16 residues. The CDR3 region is CASSYRETSGGYEQYF. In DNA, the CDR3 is TGTGCCAGCAGTTACCGAGAGACTAGCGGGGGCTACGAGCAGTACTTC.

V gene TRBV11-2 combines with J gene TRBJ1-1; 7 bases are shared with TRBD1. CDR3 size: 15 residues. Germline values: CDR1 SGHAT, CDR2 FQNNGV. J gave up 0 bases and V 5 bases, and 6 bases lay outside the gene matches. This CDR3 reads CASSQRQGVNTEAFF. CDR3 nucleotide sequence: TGTGCCAGCAGCCAAAGACAGGGAGTGAACACTGAAGCTTTCTTT.

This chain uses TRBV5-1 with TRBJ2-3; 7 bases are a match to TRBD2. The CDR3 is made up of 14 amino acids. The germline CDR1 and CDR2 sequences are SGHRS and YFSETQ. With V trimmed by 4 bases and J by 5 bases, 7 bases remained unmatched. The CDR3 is CASSASPSGDTQYF. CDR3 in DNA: TGCGCCAGCAGCGCCTCCCCTAGCGGAGATACGCAGTATTTT. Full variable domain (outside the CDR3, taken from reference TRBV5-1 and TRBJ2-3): KAGVTQTPRYLIKTRGQQVTLSCSPISGHRSVSWYQQTPGQGLQFLFEYFSETQRNKGNFPGRFSGRQFSNSRSEMNVSTLELGDSALYLCASSASPSGDTQYFGPGTRLTVL.

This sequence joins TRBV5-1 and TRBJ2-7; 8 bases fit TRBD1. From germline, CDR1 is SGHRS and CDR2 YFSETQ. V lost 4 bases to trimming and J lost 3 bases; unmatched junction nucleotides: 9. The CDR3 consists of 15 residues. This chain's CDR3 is CASSLGAGGYYEQYF. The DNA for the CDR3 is TGCGCCAGCAGCCTAGGGGCAGGGGGCTACTACGAGCAGTACTTC.

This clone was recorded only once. DNA of the CDR3: TGTGCCAGTAACCGCGGATCCAACACTGAAGCTTTCTTT. Encoded protein: CASNRGSNTEAFF. The chain recombines TRBV19 with TRBJ1-1; no firm D call. The CDR3 has 13 amino acids. The V gene's germline CDR1 is LNHDA and CDR2 SQIVND (reference sequence). Trimming stripped 7 bases from V and 2 bases from J, with 11 bases between.

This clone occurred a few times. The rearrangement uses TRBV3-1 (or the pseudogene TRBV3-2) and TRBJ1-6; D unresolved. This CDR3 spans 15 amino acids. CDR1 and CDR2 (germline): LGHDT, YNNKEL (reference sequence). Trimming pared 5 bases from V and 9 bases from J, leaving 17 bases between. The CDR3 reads CASSLGSGFRSPLHF. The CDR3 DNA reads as TGTGCCAGCAGCTTAGGATCGGGTTTTCGTTCACCCCTCCACTTT.

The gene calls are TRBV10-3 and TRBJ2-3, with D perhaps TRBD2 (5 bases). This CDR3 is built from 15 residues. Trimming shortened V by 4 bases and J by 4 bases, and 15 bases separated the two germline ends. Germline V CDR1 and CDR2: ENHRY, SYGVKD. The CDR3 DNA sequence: TGTGCCATCAGTGGTCCCGTAGGGAGCCCAGATACGCAGTATTTT. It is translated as CAISGPVGSPDTQYF.

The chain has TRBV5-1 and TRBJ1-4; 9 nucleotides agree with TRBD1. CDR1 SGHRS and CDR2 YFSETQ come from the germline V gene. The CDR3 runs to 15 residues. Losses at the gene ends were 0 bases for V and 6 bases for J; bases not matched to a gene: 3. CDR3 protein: CASSLAGQGDEKLFF. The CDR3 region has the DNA TGCGCCAGCAGCTTGGCGGGACAGGGAGATGAAAAACTGTTTTTT.

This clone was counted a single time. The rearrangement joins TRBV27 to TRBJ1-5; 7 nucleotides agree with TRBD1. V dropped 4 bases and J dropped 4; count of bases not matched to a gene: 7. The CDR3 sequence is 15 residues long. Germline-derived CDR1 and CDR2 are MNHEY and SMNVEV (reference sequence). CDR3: CASSSMTGWNQPQHF. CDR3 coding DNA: TGTGCCAGCAGTTCTATGACAGGGTGGAATCAGCCCCAGCATTTT.